Listed below are T cell receptor beta chains from one sample, sequenced in a study of cytomegalovirus exposure and HLA in healthy donors. Some clones are missing from TCRdb's copy, which holds only in-frame ones; the method was immunoSEQ multiplex PCR. The sample holds roughly 120,000 clones, roughly 74% seen once. Sequencing was carried out using PBMCs. The receptor set was obtained from a man between 40 and 49 years old in good health and CMV-seropositive. The CDR3 runs from the conserved cysteine through the conserved F or W. The order of the fields is clone size, V gene, D gene, J gene, CDR3 DNA, CDR3 protein. D genes are given only for firm matches. Some rows have no size entry. The others give once, few or many, or a class for an expanded clone.

.	TRBV23-1	.	TRBJ1-2	TGCGCCAGCAGTCAGACGAGGGGGGGTAACTATGGCTACACCTTC	CASSQTRGGNYGYTF
.	TRBV2	TRBD1	TRBJ1-6	TGTGCCAGCAGGCGGGACAGGGGCGATAATTCACCCCTCCACTTT	CASRRDRGDNSPLHF
.	TRBV7-2	TRBD1	TRBJ2-7	TGTGCCAGCAGCCGGGACAGCTACTCCTACGAGCAGTACTTC	CASSRDSYSYEQYF
.	TRBV10-3	TRBD1	TRBJ1-5	TGTGCCATCATCCTCGACAGGGGCCATCAGCCCCAGCATTTT	CAIILDRGHQPQHF
once	TRBV7-2	TRBD2	TRBJ2-3	TGTGCCAGCAGCTTACGGGCTAGCGGGAGTGGGATTTTCTCAGATACGCAGTATTTT	CASSLRASGSGIFSDTQYF
.	TRBV5-1	.	TRBJ1-3	TGCGCCAGCAGCTTGGATGCGAGCTCTGGAAACACCATATATTTT	CASSLDASSGNTIYF
.	TRBV5-1	.	TRBJ2-7	TGCGCCAGCAGCTTGGGGACTGACTCCTACGAGCAGTACTTC	CASSLGTDSYEQYF
.	TRBV4-1	TRBD1	TRBJ1-6	TGCGCCAGCACTCGAGACAGGGATAATTCACCCCTCCACTTT	CASTRDRDNSPLHF
few	TRBV19	.	TRBJ2-7	TGTGCCAGTAGTAACCACCGGGAGCAGTACTTC	CASSNHREQYF
.	TRBV7-2	TRBD1	TRBJ2-5	TGTGCCAGCCAAGGGACAGGGCGTTCAGGGACCCAGTACTTC	CASQGTGRSGTQYF
.	TRBV5-6	.	TRBJ2-1	TGTGCCAGCGATAGGGACGGCGGGACCTACAATGAGCAGTTCTTC	CASDRDGGTYNEQFF
.	TRBV5-6	.	TRBJ2-7	TGTGCCAGCAGCTGGACGGGAGCCTACGAGCAGTACTTC	CASSWTGAYEQYF
few	TRBV7-9	TRBD1	TRBJ2-7	TGTGCCAGCACCCGGGACAGCTACGAGCAGTACTTC	CASTRDSYEQYF
once	TRBV5-1	TRBD2	TRBJ2-7	TGCGCCAGCAGCTCTACCCAATCCCTAGCGGGAGACACCTACGAGCAGTACTTC	CASSSTQSLAGDTYEQYF
few	TRBV7-8	.	TRBJ2-4	TGTGCCAGCAGCTCGGGACAAATAGCCAAAAACATTCAGTACTTC	CASSSGQIAKNIQYF
.	TRBV27	TRBD1	TRBJ1-1	TGTGCCAGCAGTTTAAGGAGGGACAGGGGAAAAACTGAAGCTTTCTTT	CASSLRRDRGKTEAFF
.	TRBV30	TRBD1	TRBJ2-5	TGTGCCTGGAGGCTACAGGGGGCGATGGAGACCCAGTACTTC	CAWRLQGAMETQYF
.	TRBV27	TRBD2	TRBJ2-1	TGTGCCAGCAGTTTGAACCTAGCGGGAAGAGGTGAGCAGTTCTTC	CASSLNLAGRGEQFF
.	TRBV5-4	.	TRBJ2-2	TGTGCCAGCAGCTCCGGGACACGAGATACCGGGGAGCTGTTTTTT	CASSSGTRDTGELFF
.	TRBV7-2	TRBD2	TRBJ2-1	TGTGCCAGCAGCTTAAGAGGGGAGGGGAATGAGCAGTTCTTC	CASSLRGEGNEQFF
.	TRBV2	.	TRBJ1-6	TGTGCCAGCAGTTATTTAGGGCAGGGCGGCTCACCCCTCCACTTT	CASSYLGQGGSPLHF
.	TRBV5-6	.	TRBJ2-2	TGTGCCAGCAGCTTGGCGTTTATCGGGGAGCTGTTTTTT	CASSLAFIGELFF
.	TRBV11-2	TRBD1	TRBJ1-3	TGTGCCAGCAGCTTGGACAGGGGCTTTGGAAACACCATATATTTT	CASSLDRGFGNTIYF
.	TRBV19	.	TRBJ2-5	TGTGCCAGTAGTCCTCAGGGTGGACGGGAGACCCAGTACTTC	CASSPQGGRETQYF
.	TRBV18	.	TRBJ1-4	TGTGCCAGCTCACCGGAGCGACAGGCAAATGAAAAACTGTTTTTT	CASSPERQANEKLFF
.	TRBV2	TRBD1	TRBJ2-7	TGTGCCAGCACCGGACAGGGGTTGGCCTACGAGCAGTACTTC	CASTGQGLAYEQYF
.	TRBV9	.	TRBJ2-7	TGTGCCAGCAGCGTAGATTTTACAGCAGCTCTATACGAGCAGTACTTC	CASSVDFTAALYEQYF
.	TRBV21-1	.	TRBJ2-1	TGTGCCAGCAGTACCAAAGAAGCAAAATCAAGCTTGATTGAGCAGTTCTTC	CASSTKEAKSSLIEQFF
.	TRBV5-1	.	TRBJ2-7	TGCGCCAGCAGCTTGGTTCTAGGGGGAAATCCCTACGAGCAGTACTTC	CASSLVLGGNPYEQYF
.	TRBV28	TRBD2	TRBJ2-3	TGTGCCAGCTCCCTTACTAGCGGAGCGCAGTATTTT	CASSLTSGAQYF
.	TRBV7-9	TRBD2	TRBJ2-1	TGTGCCAGCAGCCCTCCCCAGCGGGGGGGGCGGGATGAGCAGTTCTTC	CASSPPQRGGRDEQFF
.	TRBV6-5	.	TRBJ2-2	TGTGCCAGCAGTTACGAGCGGGCGTCGACCGGGGAGCTGTTTTTT	CASSYERASTGELFF
.	TRBV7-9	.	TRBJ2-5	TGTGCCAGCAGCTTATCGACAGGAGTTAATCACTTC	CASSLSTGVNHF
.	TRBV28	.	TRBJ2-2	TGTGCCACCTCGACACCGAACACCGGGGAGCTGTTTTTT	CATSTPNTGELFF
few	TRBV28	TRBD1	TRBJ1-6	TGTGCCAGCAGATCCTTCGGGGGACAGGGGGTCTCACCCCTCCACTTT	CASRSFGGQGVSPLHF
.	TRBV25-1	.	TRBJ1-3	TGTGCCAGCAGGGAGGCTAACTCTGGAAACACCATATATTTT	CASREANSGNTIYF
.	TRBV5-1	TRBD2	TRBJ2-5	TGCGCCAGCAGCACCGGACTAGCGGGAACAAAAGAGACCCAGTACTTC	CASSTGLAGTKETQYF
few	TRBV25-1	TRBD1	TRBJ1-6	TGTGCCAGCAGTGGAGGGGGCCTCATGAGCTCCTATAATTCACCCCTCCACTTT	CASSGGGLMSSYNSPLHF
.	TRBV6-4	TRBD2	TRBJ2-7	TGTGCCAGCAGTCGACTAGCGGGATCCCTTTACGAGCAGTACTTC	CASSRLAGSLYEQYF
.	TRBV5-1	.	TRBJ2-3	TGCGCCAGCAGCCTGGGCGGGAGCACAGATACGCAGTATTTT	CASSLGGSTDTQYF
.	TRBV11-2	TRBD1	TRBJ2-2	TGTGCCAGCACCCTGCTGACAGGGGGGAACACCGGGGAGCTGTTTTTT	CASTLLTGGNTGELFF
.	TRBV5-1	TRBD2	TRBJ2-3	TGCGCCAGCAGCTTGAGGACTAGCGGGGACACAGATACGCAGTATTTT	CASSLRTSGDTDTQYF
.	TRBV4-1	.	TRBJ1-4	TGCGCCAGCAGCCAAGAGGGTGGAGTACCCGCCTTGTTTTTT	CASSQEGGVPALFF
.	TRBV2	TRBD1	TRBJ2-5	TGTGCCAGCAGTCTCCGGACAGGGGGTGGAGAGACCCAGTACTTC	CASSLRTGGGETQYF
.	TRBV15	.	TRBJ2-2	TGTGCCACCAGCAGCGGGGGTGCCGGGGAGCTGTTTTTT	CATSSGGAGELFF
.	TRBV18	TRBD2	TRBJ2-3	TGTGCCAGCTCACCAAAGGCGGGGGGAAGCACAGATACGCAGTATTTT	CASSPKAGGSTDTQYF
.	TRBV7-6	TRBD1	TRBJ1-2	TGTGCCAGCAGCTCGGGACAGGGCGGCGGCTACACCTTC	CASSSGQGGGYTF
.	TRBV4-1	.	TRBJ2-5	TGCGCCAGCAGCCCCGTCCGTGGGGCCCAAGAGACCCAGTACTTC	CASSPVRGAQETQYF
.	TRBV9	TRBD2	TRBJ2-1	TGTGCCAGCAGCGCCCCGGGGCCTAGCGGGAGTCTTGGCAATGAGCAGTTCTTC	CASSAPGPSGSLGNEQFF
.	TRBV15	TRBD1	TRBJ2-3	TGTGCCACCAGCAGAGGAGGGGGCACCGCTGATACGCAGTATTTT	CATSRGGGTADTQYF
.	TRBV7-9	.	TRBJ1-1	TGTGCCAGCAGCCCAACAGGCGTCACTGAAGCTTTCTTT	CASSPTGVTEAFF
.	TRBV18	TRBD1	TRBJ2-2	TGTGCCAGCTCACCCCAACAGGGGGGAGACACCGGGGAGCTGTTTTTT	CASSPQQGGDTGELFF
.	TRBV7-8	TRBD2	TRBJ2-7	TGTGCCAGCACCCCACAGCGGGTAGCGGGTTACGAGCAGTACTTC	CASTPQRVAGYEQYF
once	TRBV5-1	TRBD2	TRBJ2-1	TGCGCCAGCAGCTTGGCCCAAATGGCGGGGGGACTTCTCAATGAGCAGTTCTTC	CASSLAQMAGGLLNEQFF
.	TRBV4-2	.	TRBJ1-6	TGTGCCAGCAGCGAAGTCACGGGCTATAATTCACCCCTCCACTTT	CASSEVTGYNSPLHF